This entry lists 16 T cell receptor beta chains sequenced from one sample in a study of cytomegalovirus exposure and HLA in healthy donors. Sequencing was performed with immunoSEQ multiplex PCR; in TCRdb, only in-frame clones are kept and a portion is missing. The sample contains approximately 71,000 clones, about 95% of which appear only once. Sequenced: PBMCs. The receptor set was obtained from a woman aged 18-30 years in good health and CMV-seronegative.

The genes are TRBV6-5 and TRBJ1-2, with 11 bases that match TRBD1. The germline gives CDR1 MNHEY, CDR2 SVGAGI. The CDR3 contains 12 residues. V lost 8 bases to trimming and J lost 8 bases; unmatched junction nucleotides: 4. For the CDR3, the DNA is TGTGCCAGCGGACAGGGGGCGCGGGGCTACACCTTC. Encoded protein: CASGQGARGYTF.

This chain links TRBV11-1 with TRBJ2-7; 9 bases map to TRBD1. Germline CDR1 is SGHAT and CDR2 is FQDESV (reference sequence). The CDR3 loop spans 15 amino acids. Trimming took 1 base from V and 4 from J; bases not matched to a gene: 5. The DNA of the CDR3 is TGTGCCAGCAGCTTAGACAGGGGGCGCTGGTACGAGCAGTACTTC. This sequence encodes CASSLDRGRWYEQYF.

This chain uses TRBV11-1 with TRBJ2-7, with 7 bases identical to TRBD1. The CDR3 covers 13 residues. In germline, CDR1 is SGHAT, CDR2 FQDESV (reference sequence). V lost 1 base and J lost 7; bases outside the gene matches: 4. DNA for the CDR3: TGTGCCAGCAGCTTAGAAGGGGGCGGAGAGCAGTACTTC. Its protein product is CASSLEGGGEQYF.

In its sample, this clone was seen once. This chain uses TRBV6-5 with TRBJ1-6; no definite D call. Germline CDR1 and CDR2: MNHEY and SVGAGI. CDR3 length: 13 amino acids. Between the trimmed V and J ends, which lost 6 bases and 7 bases, there was a span of 10 bases. CDR3 in amino acids: CASRAEGNSPLHF. DNA for the CDR3: TGTGCCAGCAGGGCGGAGGGAAATTCACCCCTCCACTTT.

This clone was detected once. The V gene is TRBV6-5, the J gene TRBJ1-5, with D perhaps TRBD1 (6 bases). Germline CDR1 reads MNHEY; CDR2 reads SVGAGI. V gave up 6 bases and J gave up 3 bases, with 12 bases separating them. CDR3 length: 14 amino acids. DNA of the CDR3: TGTGCCAGCAGCCGGACAGACGACAATCAGCCCCAGCATTTT. Protein: CASSRTDDNQPQHF.

The V and J genes are TRBV6-1 and TRBJ1-5, with 7 nucleotides matching TRBD1. The CDR3 has 15 amino acids. Germline loops: CDR1 MNHNS, CDR2 SASEGT. V trimming: 1 base; J trimming: 5 bases; junction bases outside the gene matches: 5. The CDR3 bases are TGTGCCAGCAGTGAAGACAGGGGTGGTTATCAGCCCCAGCATTTT. Protein: CASSEDRGGYQPQHF.

The chain recombines TRBV7-8 with TRBJ2-2, with TRBD1 identical over 7 bases. Looked up from germline, CDR1 is SGHVS and CDR2 is FQNEAQ. Trimming removed 0 bases from V and 4 bases from J; junction bases left unmatched: 8. The CDR3 runs 17 residues. CDR3 amino acids: CASSLASGQRGTGELFF. In DNA, the CDR3 is TGTGCCAGCAGCTTAGCTTCGGGACAGAGGGGCACCGGGGAGCTGTTTTTT.

The chain has TRBV5-8 and TRBJ1-4; D ambiguous. With 4 bases removed from V and 0 bases from J, the gap between germline ends came to 16 bases. Germline V CDR1 and CDR2: SGHTS, YDEGEE. The CDR3 runs to 17 residues. The CDR3 loop reads CASSHGRETATNEKLFF. The DNA for the CDR3 is TGTGCCAGCAGCCATGGACGGGAAACTGCAACTAATGAAAAACTGTTTTTT.

CDR3 in amino acids: CASSQAGQGYTEAFF. CDR3 nucleotide sequence: TGTGCCAGCAGCCAGGCGGGACAGGGGTACACTGAAGCTTTCTTT. This chain links TRBV7-2 with TRBJ1-1; TRBD1 agrees at 10 bases. V was clipped by 5 bases and J by 3 bases; unmatched bases: 6. The V gene's germline CDR1 is SGHTA and CDR2 FQGNSA. The CDR3 totals 15 residues.

The chain links TRBV2 to TRBJ2-3; possible D gene TRBD1, 6 bases. Trimming took off 2 bases at V and 1 base at J, with 10 bases between the two ends. The CDR3 consists of 15 residues. Germline V gives CDR1 SNHLY, CDR2 FYNNEI. The CDR3 DNA reads TGTGCCAGCAGTGAAAGGGGGTCCCGCACAGATACGCAGTATTTT. Residues: CASSERGSRTDTQYF.

The chain uses TRBV27 and TRBJ1-5; D is unresolved. Trimming removed 1 base at V and 1 base at J, with 14 bases between. From germline, CDR1 is MNHEY and CDR2 SMNVEV (reference sequence). CDR3 length: 17 residues. CDR3 protein: CASSLWAHPGSNQPQHF. CDR3 nucleotides: TGTGCCAGCAGTTTATGGGCCCACCCCGGCAGCAATCAGCCCCAGCATTTT.

The V call is TRBV6-1, the J call TRBJ2-3, with 9 nucleotides matching TRBD2. V was clipped by 3 bases and J by 1 base; unmatched bases: 2. The germline V gene encodes CDR1 MNHNS and CDR2 SASEGT. This CDR3 contains 15 residues. CDR3 amino acids: CASSDVAGGTDTQYF. Here the CDR3 DNA reads TGTGCCAGCAGTGACGTAGCGGGGGGCACAGATACGCAGTATTTT.

CDR3 in amino acids: CASSEESATRSYNEQFF. The CDR3 DNA reads TGTGCCAGCAGCGAGGAAAGCGCGACCCGGTCCTACAATGAGCAGTTCTTC. The chain couples TRBV7-9 to TRBJ2-1; D not certain. Germline V CDR1 and CDR2: SEHNR, FQNEAQ (reference sequence). V shed 5 bases and J shed 1 base, with 18 bases lying between them. CDR3 size: 17 residues. Complete variable domain (other parts from reference TRBV7-9 and TRBJ2-1): DTGVSQNPRHKITKRGQNVTFRCDPISEHNRLYWYRQTLGQGPEFLTYFQNEAQLEKSRLLSDRFSAERPKGSFSTLEIQRTEQGDSAMYLCASSEESATRSYNEQFFGPGTRLTVL.

V and J are TRBV7-8 and TRBJ2-5, with D possibly being TRBD2 (5 bases). V was shortened by 4 bases and J by 1 base, with 13 bases between the two germline ends. The CDR3 consists of 15 residues. Germline CDR1 is SGHVS and CDR2 is FQNEAQ. This chain's CDR3 is CASSSLGAAQETQYF. DNA for the CDR3: TGTGCCAGCAGCTCACTGGGAGCGGCCCAAGAGACCCAGTACTTC.

The CDR3 here is CASSQGVGLAAPSGTQYF. For the CDR3, the DNA is TGCGCCAGCAGCCAAGGGGTGGGCCTAGCGGCACCAAGTGGGACCCAGTACTTC. V is TRBV4-1 and J is TRBJ2-5; 7 bases map to TRBD2. The CDR3 spans 18 residues. Germline V gene lookup returns CDR1 MGHRA and CDR2 YSYEKL. V dropped 1 base and J dropped 7; count of bases not matched to a gene: 18.

This chain uses TRBV27 with TRBJ2-3; possible D gene TRBD2, 5 bases. The CDR3 is made up of 13 amino acids. CDR1 and CDR2 from the germline V gene are MNHEY and SMNVEV (reference sequence). V lost 6 bases and J 1 base, leaving 8 bases between the germline ends. The CDR3 protein is CASRAAGTDTQYF. DNA for the CDR3: TGTGCCAGCAGAGCGGCGGGCACAGATACGCAGTATTTT.